This paragraph covers one TCR beta chain sequence. Antigen: not known. The CDR3 is 13 amino acids. Deletions cut 4 bases from V and 8 bases from J, with 15 bases between. Germline-derived CDR1 and CDR2 are SGDLS and YYNGEE. The sample is drawn from a study of cytomegalovirus exposure and HLA in healthy donors. Whole-study context: The roughly 130 validation repertoires, a later analysis reported, used the same platform as the roughly 660 repertoires from the first cohort.

The method was immunoSEQ multiplex PCR; TCRdb's version includes in-frame clones alone and lacks a portion of them. Of over 110,000 clones in the sample, around 90% were seen once. Separation from the 666-subject first cohort characterized the approximately 120-subject validation cohort, to which the donors belonged. Overall study findings and caveats: TCR beta chains numbering under 200 were designated cytomegalovirus-associated. The classifier was said to identify cytomegalovirus status with high specificity and sensitivity.

Sequenced input: PBMCs. The chain carries TRBV9 and TRBJ1-2; maybe TRBD1 (6 bases). The sequence was obtained from a man aged 18 to 30 in good health and CMV-seropositive. CDR3 sequence (DNA): TGTGCCAGCAGCCAGGACAGAGCAGGAGGCTACACCTTC. As protein: CASSQDRAGGYTF.